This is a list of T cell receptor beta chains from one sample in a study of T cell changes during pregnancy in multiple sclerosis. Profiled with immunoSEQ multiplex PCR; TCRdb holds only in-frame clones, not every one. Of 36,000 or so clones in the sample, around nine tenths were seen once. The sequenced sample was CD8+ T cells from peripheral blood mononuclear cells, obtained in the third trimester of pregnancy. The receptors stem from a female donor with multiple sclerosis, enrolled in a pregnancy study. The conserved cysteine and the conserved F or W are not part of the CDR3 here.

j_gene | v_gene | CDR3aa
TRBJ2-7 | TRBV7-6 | ASSPAAGQLTLEQY
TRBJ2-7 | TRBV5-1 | ASSLAGINEQY
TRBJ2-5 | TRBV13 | ASSLGGGKETQY
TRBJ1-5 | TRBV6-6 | ASWPGDNQPQH
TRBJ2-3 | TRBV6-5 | ATETPGLPRY
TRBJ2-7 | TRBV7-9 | ASSFGSYEQY
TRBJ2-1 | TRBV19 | ASRTTNTGYNEQF
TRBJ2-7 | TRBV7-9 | ASSLTSGRNDEQY
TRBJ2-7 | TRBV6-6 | ASSWGRTYEQY
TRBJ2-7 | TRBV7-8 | ASSFHQGPSYEQY
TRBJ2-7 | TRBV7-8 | ASAIGGSYEQY
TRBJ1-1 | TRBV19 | ASSMAPLGAHEAF